This T cell receptor beta chain was sequenced during a study of radiotherapy plus CTLA-4 blockade in lung cancer. The CDR3 extends over 15 amino acids. Trimming took 1 base from V and 6 from J, leaving 13 bases between them. Germline CDR1 SGHTA, CDR2 FQGNSA. Points from the study as a whole: In blood, early T cell clone dynamics reportedly predicted response best, together with interferon-beta.

The study treated chemo-refractory metastatic non-small-cell lung cancer patients with focal radiation plus ipilimumab CTLA-4 blockade. Generated by immunoSEQ multiplex PCR, the TCRdb table keeps only in-frame clones and is missing some. The table has about 28,000 clones, around 73% seen once. Concerning this clone: Antigen: not known.

The chain uses TRBV7-2 and TRBJ2-1, with a weak D call TRBD2 (6 bases). The specimen was peripheral blood, collected from a patient treated with radiotherapy plus ipilimumab. The TCR originated in a human donor with non-small cell lung cancer who had stable disease on radiotherapy plus ipilimumab. The CDR3 region is CASSLGYVGGNEQFF. Here the CDR3 DNA reads TGTGCCAGCAGCTTAGGATATGTCGGGGGCAATGAGCAGTTCTTC.